This is a list of T cell receptor beta chains from one sample in a study of identical twins. TCRdb reprocessed the 5' RACE reads with MiXCR, giving one entry per CDR3 protein. Of 1.5 million to 2 million distinct CDR3 sequences detected, less than 40% appear once; the ten largest clones hold less than 0.35%. The sample comprised cord blood. These receptors were obtained from a newborn girl in good health. Both conserved end residues are part of each CDR3. A D gene is named only where the DNA matches it firmly. Clone size, where shown, is once, few, many, or a class for clones that have expanded.

D: -
V: TRBV21-1
size: few
J: TRBJ2-7
DNA: TGTGCCAGCAGCTCGCGGACTAGCGGGGGCCTAATTTGCGAGCAGTACTTC
CDR3: CASSSRTSGGLICEQYF

D: TRBD2
V: TRBV10-3
size: many
J: TRBJ2-1
DNA: TGTGCCATCAGTGCTAGCGGGAGCTCCTACAATGAGCAGTTCTTC
CDR3: CAISASGSSYNEQFF

D: TRBD2
V: TRBV9
size: few
J: TRBJ2-3
DNA: TGTGCCAGCAGCGTCAGACTAGCGGGAGCCCCAGATACGCAGTATTTT
CDR3: CASSVRLAGAPDTQYF

D: -
V: TRBV29-1
size: many
J: TRBJ2-7
DNA: TGCAGCGTTGCTTTTCGCGGGACAGCTCGTTACGAGCAGTACTTC
CDR3: CSVAFRGTARYEQYF

D: -
V: TRBV9
size: -
J: TRBJ2-1
DNA: TGTGCCAGCAGCCCCCCCGGGGAAGAAGCGGCCACCTACAATGAGCAGTTCTTC
CDR3: CASSPPGEEAATYNEQFF

D: -
V: TRBV5-1
size: -
J: TRBJ2-5
DNA: TGCGCCAGCAGTACACAGGGTTCCCAAGAGACCCAGTACTTC
CDR3: CASSTQGSQETQYF

D: TRBD1
V: TRBV12-3/TRBV12-4
size: once
J: TRBJ2-3
DNA: TGTGCCAGCAGTTCGGGACAGGGTGCAGATACGGAGTATTTT
CDR3: CASSSGQGADTEYF

D: TRBD2
V: TRBV5-1
size: few
J: TRBJ2-3
DNA: TGCGCCAGCAGCCAATTCGGACTAGCGGGGGAACCAGATACGCAGTATTTT
CDR3: CASSQFGLAGEPDTQYF

D: -
V: TRBV9
size: -
J: TRBJ1-2
DNA: TGTGCCAGCAGCGTAGGGGTAGGCGTCTATGGCTACACCTTC
CDR3: CASSVGVGVYGYTF

D: -
V: TRBV7-9
size: -
J: TRBJ1-4
DNA: TGTGCCAGTCTAGACGGGGACGAAAAACTGTTTTTT
CDR3: CASLDGDEKLFF

D: TRBD2
V: TRBV2
size: -
J: TRBJ2-7
DNA: TGTGCCAGCACCGAACGGGGATTCCCCGGGACTAGCGGGAATAATGAGCAGTACTTC
CDR3: CASTERGFPGTSGNNEQYF

D: TRBD2
V: TRBV18
size: -
J: TRBJ2-7
DNA: TGTGCCAGCTCACAAACTAGCGGGGTTAGCTCCGCCGAGCAGTACTTC
CDR3: CASSQTSGVSSAEQYF

D: -
V: TRBV12-3/TRBV12-4
size: once
J: TRBJ2-3
DNA: TGTGCCGTGATGCCACAGGAAGCAGATGCGGAATATTTT
CDR3: CAVMPQEADAEYF

D: -
V: TRBV27
size: -
J: TRBJ2-2
DNA: TGTGTCACCCAGTTCCGGGCAGAGACCGGGGAGCTGTTTTTT
CDR3: CVTQFRAETGELFF

D: TRBD1
V: TRBV27
size: many
J: TRBJ2-7
DNA: TGTGCCAGCAGTTTGGACAGGCAAGGCTACGAGCAGTACTTC
CDR3: CASSLDRQGYEQYF

D: -
V: TRBV6-1
size: -
J: TRBJ2-3
DNA: TGTGCCAGCAGTGAAAGGGGCGTTACGCAGTATTTT
CDR3: CASSERGVTQYF

D: TRBD1
V: TRBV20-1
size: -
J: TRBJ2-7
DNA: TGCAGTGCCCCGGGACAGGGTGGCTCCTACGAGCAGTACTTC
CDR3: CSAPGQGGSYEQYF

D: TRBD2
V: TRBV20-1
size: -
J: TRBJ2-1
DNA: TGCAGTGCTAGAGACCAAAGGACTAGCGGGAGGAGCTCCTACAATGAGCAGTTCTTC
CDR3: CSARDQRTSGRSSYNEQFF

D: -
V: TRBV5-6
size: few
J: TRBJ2-3
DNA: TGTGCCAGCAGCTTGACACGACTCACAGATACGCAGTATTTT
CDR3: CASSLTRLTDTQYF

D: -
V: TRBV6-6
size: -
J: TRBJ1-5
DNA: TGTGCCAGCAGGGCTTCCGATCAGCCCCAGCATTTT
CDR3: CASRASDQPQHF

D: -
V: TRBV20-1
size: -
J: TRBJ2-7
DNA: TGCAGTGCTAGCGGACTATCCTTCTCCTACGAGCAGTACTTC
CDR3: CSASGLSFSYEQYF

D: -
V: TRBV6-1
size: few
J: TRBJ2-5
DNA: TGTGCCAGCAGTGTTGGGCCTGAACAAGAGACCCAGTACTTC
CDR3: CASSVGPEQETQYF

D: -
V: TRBV2
size: -
J: TRBJ2-7
DNA: TGTGCCAGCAGCCCCTTCCTGCCTCAGCGCTCCTACAATGAGCAGTACTTC
CDR3: CASSPFLPQRSYNEQYF

D: TRBD2
V: TRBV7-9
size: few
J: TRBJ2-3
DNA: TGTGCCAGCAGCAGATCCGGGACTAGCGGGATGTGGAGCACAGATACGCAGTATTTT
CDR3: CASSRSGTSGMWSTDTQYF

D: TRBD1
V: TRBV6-2/TRBV6-3
size: -
J: TRBJ2-7
DNA: TGTGCCAGCAGTACACACACGGGACAGATCTTCTCCTACGAGCAGTACTTC
CDR3: CASSTHTGQIFSYEQYF

D: -
V: TRBV6-1
size: -
J: TRBJ1-1
DNA: TGTGCCAGCAGGGGGGGTCTCTACACTGAAGCTTTCTTT
CDR3: CASRGGLYTEAFF

D: -
V: TRBV5-6
size: few
J: TRBJ1-5
DNA: TGTGCCAGCAGCCTGCGGGGTGGATGGTGTAGCAATCAGCCCCAGCATTTT
CDR3: CASSLRGGWCSNQPQHF

D: -
V: TRBV7-9
size: -
J: TRBJ1-6
DNA: TGTGCCAGCAGCTTAAGGGGGACGGCGCATAATTCACCCCTCCACTTT
CDR3: CASSLRGTAHNSPLHF

D: -
V: TRBV10-3
size: many
J: TRBJ2-7
DNA: TGTGCCATCAGTGAGAATCCGGGACCCGCCTACGAGCAGTACTTC
CDR3: CAISENPGPAYEQYF

D: TRBD2
V: TRBV10-3
size: -
J: TRBJ2-7
DNA: TGTGCCATCAGTGCCGGGGGGACCTACAATGAGCAGTACTTC
CDR3: CAISAGGTYNEQYF

D: TRBD1
V: TRBV2
size: few
J: TRBJ1-5
DNA: TGTGCCAGCAGGGCCACCGGACAGGGGGCATTTCAGCCCCAGCATTTT
CDR3: CASRATGQGAFQPQHF

D: -
V: TRBV12-5
size: few
J: TRBJ2-5
DNA: TGTGCTAGTGGTTGGGGACACCAAGAGACCCAGTACTTC
CDR3: CASGWGHQETQYF

D: -
V: TRBV5-4
size: -
J: TRBJ1-6
DNA: TGTGCTAGCAGCTTGAGCGGCCGTCCTAATTCACCCCTCCACTTT
CDR3: CASSLSGRPNSPLHF

D: TRBD1
V: TRBV7-8
size: -
J: TRBJ1-1
DNA: TGTGCCAGCAGCTTAGTTTCAGGGGGGGGCACTGAAGCTTTCTTT
CDR3: CASSLVSGGGTEAFF

D: TRBD2
V: TRBV20-1
size: many
J: TRBJ2-7
DNA: TGCAGTGCTAGCCCCCTAGCGGGAGTCTCCTACGAGCAGTACTTC
CDR3: CSASPLAGVSYEQYF

D: TRBD2
V: TRBV28
size: -
J: TRBJ2-7
DNA: TGTGCCAGCAGTTGCTCTGGGAGGGGAACCTACGAGCAGTACTTC
CDR3: CASSCSGRGTYEQYF

D: -
V: TRBV4-1
size: few
J: TRBJ2-3
DNA: TGCGCCAGCAGCTGGACCCTAGGAACAGATACGCAGTATTTT
CDR3: CASSWTLGTDTQYF

D: TRBD2
V: TRBV12-3/TRBV12-4
size: few
J: TRBJ2-1
DNA: TGTGCCAGCATCATCACGCCAGGACTAGCGGGGGGGTTCTCCTACAATGAGCAGTTCTTC
CDR3: CASIITPGLAGGFSYNEQFF

D: TRBD1
V: TRBV29-1
size: -
J: TRBJ1-1
DNA: TGCAGCGCCCGGGACAGGGTGGTAGTCACTGAAGCTTTCTTT
CDR3: CSARDRVVVTEAFF

D: -
V: TRBV11-1
size: few
J: TRBJ1-2
DNA: TGTGCCAGCAGCTACCGGGTATCCTATGGCTACACCTTC
CDR3: CASSYRVSYGYTF

D: -
V: TRBV20-1
size: few
J: TRBJ1-2
DNA: TGCAGTGCTAGAGTCGGGGGGTACTATGGCTACACCTTC
CDR3: CSARVGGYYGYTF

D: -
V: TRBV2
size: -
J: TRBJ2-1
DNA: TGTGCCCGGCCGGGGGACTCCTACAATGAGCAGTTCTTC
CDR3: CARPGDSYNEQFF

D: TRBD2
V: TRBV5-5
size: many
J: TRBJ2-3
DNA: TGTGCCAGCAGCTTGGGGCTAGCGGCCTTCACAGATACGCAGTATTTT
CDR3: CASSLGLAAFTDTQYF

D: -
V: TRBV12-3/TRBV12-4
size: once
J: TRBJ1-2
DNA: TGTGCCAGCAGGAACCGAGGACGGGGGGCAGACTATGGCTACACCTTC
CDR3: CASRNRGRGADYGYTF

D: -
V: TRBV29-1
size: many
J: TRBJ1-2
DNA: TGCAGCGTTGTGGGAAATGGCTACACCTTC
CDR3: CSVVGNGYTF

D: TRBD2
V: TRBV3-1
size: -
J: TRBJ2-7
DNA: TGTGCCAGCAGCCAAGGGTGGCGGGGGGGTGGCGAGCAGTACTTC
CDR3: CASSQGWRGGGEQYF

D: -
V: TRBV10-3
size: -
J: TRBJ1-3
DNA: TGTGCCATCAGTGATCCCGCAGCATCTGGAAACACCATATATTTT
CDR3: CAISDPAASGNTIYF

D: TRBD1
V: TRBV12-3/TRBV12-4
size: many
J: TRBJ2-3
DNA: TGTGCCAGCATAGGACAGGGAGGAGATACGCAGTATTTT
CDR3: CASIGQGGDTQYF

D: -
V: TRBV21-1
size: -
J: TRBJ2-7
DNA: TGTGCCAGCCTGCTAGCGGGGAACAATGAGCAGTACTTC
CDR3: CASLLAGNNEQYF

D: -
V: TRBV4-2
size: -
J: TRBJ2-2
DNA: TGTGCCAGCAGCCAGGCCCGACTCTGGAGAGGGGAGCTGTTTTTT
CDR3: CASSQARLWRGELFF

D: TRBD1
V: TRBV7-7
size: -
J: TRBJ2-5
DNA: TGTGCCAGCAGTCGGGGACAGGGGGCGGAGACCCAGTACTTC
CDR3: CASSRGQGAETQYF

D: TRBD2
V: TRBV20-1
size: -
J: TRBJ2-5
DNA: TGCAGTGCTAGCCGACTAGCGGGGGGCCTCCAACAGTACTTC
CDR3: CSASRLAGGLQQYF

D: -
V: TRBV7-2
size: -
J: TRBJ2-3
DNA: TGTGCCAGCAGCTTAAAGGCGGGACGCATCACCTTTAATACGCAGTATTTT
CDR3: CASSLKAGRITFNTQYF